Presented here are 5 T cell receptor beta chains from one specimen sequenced in a study of blood T cell repertoires in COVID-19. TCRdb's copy holds only in-frame clones and misses some; the assay was immunoSEQ multiplex PCR. The sample records about 210,000 clones, roughly nine tenths being singletons. Sequencing used peripheral blood. Receptor source: a man aged 35 to 55 with acute or convalescent COVID-19.

The chain recombines TRBV5-1 with TRBJ2-7; D might be TRBD2 (5 bases). The CDR3 runs to 12 residues. Looked up from germline, CDR1 is SGHRS and CDR2 is YFSETQ. The germline V and J ends were trimmed by 2 bases and 9 bases, with 12 bases remaining between them. DNA of the CDR3: TGCGCCAGCAGCTTCACTAGTCAAACGCAGTACTTC. Translated, it gives CASSFTSQTQYF. Filled out from reference TRBV5-1 and TRBJ2-7, the complete variable domain reads KAGVTQTPRYLIKTRGQQVTLSCSPISGHRSVSWYQQTPGQGLQFLFEYFSETQRNKGNFPGRFSGRQFSNSRSEMNVSTLELGDSALYLCASSFTSQTQYFGPGTRLTVT.

The chain employs TRBV4-3 and TRBJ2-1; maybe TRBD2 (6 bases). V dropped 0 bases and J dropped 1 base, with 16 bases sitting between them. Germline CDR1 and CDR2: LGHNA and YSLEER. The CDR3 is 18 residues long. In DNA form, the CDR3 reads TGCGCCAGCAGCCAAGATCGGAGCGGGTCTTGGTCCTACAATGAGCAGTTCTTC. Residues: CASSQDRSGSWSYNEQFF.

A word on this clone: Other DNA sequences in the same sample also yield this CDR3. The chain is built from TRBV5-1 and TRBJ1-5; 7 bases agree with TRBD1. The CDR3 spans 15 residues. Germline assignment: CDR1 SGHRS and CDR2 YFSETQ. The trim removed 0 bases at V and 2 bases at J, leaving 2 bases unmatched. In nucleotides, the CDR3 is TGCGCCAGCAGCTTGGGACAGGGAGGCAATCAGCCCCAGCATTTT. This encodes CASSLGQGGNQPQHF.

This clone was recorded only once. V gene TRBV7-9 combines with J gene TRBJ1-1; D perhaps matches TRBD1 (5 bases). Per the germline V gene, CDR1 is SEHNR and CDR2 is FQNEAQ (reference sequence). The CDR3 is 16 residues long. V shed 5 bases and J shed 4 bases, with 20 bases lying between them. The CDR3 DNA is TGTGCCAGCAGCCCCGTGGGGCGGAGTTCGATCACTGAAGCTTTCTTT. Translation: CASSPVGRSSITEAFF. Full variable domain (missing parts from reference TRBV7-9 and TRBJ1-1): DTGVSQNPRHKITKRGQNVTFRCDPISEHNRLYWYRQTLGQGPEFLTYFQNEAQLEKSRLLSDRFSAERPKGSFSTLEIQRTEQGDSAMYLCASSPVGRSSITEAFFGQGTRLTVV.

In its sample, this clone was seen a few times. V and J are TRBV11-2 and TRBJ2-1; 9 nucleotides agree with TRBD1. Trimming at V came to 4 bases and at J to 7 bases, leaving 5 bases not matched to a gene. The germline V gene has CDR1 SGHAT and CDR2 FQNNGV. The CDR3 runs 14 residues. The CDR3 loop reads CASSSGTGRNEQFF. The DNA for the CDR3 is TGTGCCAGCAGCTCGGGGACAGGGAGGAATGAGCAGTTCTTC.